This T cell receptor beta chain is from a study of shared clonotypes between healthy human individuals. As to this clone: Its antigen remains unknown. Other DNA sequences of this sample code for an identical CDR3.

Each sorted subset replicate got 200 ng genomic DNA, tens of thousands of genomes. Profiled with immunoSEQ multiplex PCR; TCRdb holds only in-frame clones, not every one. The repertoire consists of about 700,000 clones, with approximately 79% occurring once and the leading ten covering about 1.7%. The CDR3 length is 14 residues. Germline V gene data show CDR1 as LGHNA and CDR2 as YNFKEQ. Trimming removed 3 bases from V and 5 bases from J, with 8 bases in between. Study outcomes and limitations: Naive subsets generally exceeded memory subsets in estimated richness. Only a few donors were included, so the genetic and exposure-history diversity represented was limited. Relative to clonotypes present in all four donors, those not shared had lower generation probabilities.

V is TRBV4-2 and J is TRBJ1-6; D not resolved. Source material: memory CD4+ T cells sorted from blood. The subset: CD45RA-negative fraction. This clonotype was sampled from a woman aged 30 to 39 in good health. The CDR3: CASSQDINNSPLHF. The CDR3 coding sequence is TGTGCCAGCAGCCAGGATATTAATAATTCACCCCTCCACTTT.